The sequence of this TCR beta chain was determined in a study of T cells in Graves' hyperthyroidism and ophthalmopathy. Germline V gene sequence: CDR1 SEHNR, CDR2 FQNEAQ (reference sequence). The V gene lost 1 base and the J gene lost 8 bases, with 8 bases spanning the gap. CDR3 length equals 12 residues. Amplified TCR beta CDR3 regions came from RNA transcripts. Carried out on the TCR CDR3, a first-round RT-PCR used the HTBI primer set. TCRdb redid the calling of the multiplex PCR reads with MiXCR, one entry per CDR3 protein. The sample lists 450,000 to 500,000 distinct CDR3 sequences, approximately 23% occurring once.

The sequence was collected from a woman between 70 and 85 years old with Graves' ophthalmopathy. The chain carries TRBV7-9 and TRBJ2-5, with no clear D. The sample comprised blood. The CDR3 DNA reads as TGTGCCAGCAGCTTAGTCCGGCATACCCAGTACTTC. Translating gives CASSLVRHTQYF.